This TCR beta chain was recorded in a study of cytomegalovirus exposure and HLA in healthy donors. As for the study in general: There were 65 million to 85 million unique TCRs (from HLA-typed donors) in an early data release.

Both 60 Vbeta primers and 13 Jbeta primers went into the PCR. Assay: immunoSEQ multiplex PCR; the TCRdb copy retains only in-frame clones and omits some. Among fewer than 150,000 clones, about 80% were seen once, and the ten largest hold 3.5% to 5%. As for this clone: The antigen is unknown.

Germline V gene lookup returns CDR1 MNHEY and CDR2 SVGAGI. The CDR3 consists of 13 residues. The V and J ends lost 2 bases and 0 bases respectively, with 4 bases between them. Study outcomes and limitations: In an earlier analysis, most TCR beta V segments were productive about 87% or about 30% of the time. While the bulk of TCR sequences proved rare, some public TCRs turned up in many donors. Later analysis suggested links between common viral pathogens and several top significant clusters.

The rearrangement uses TRBV6-5 and TRBJ1-1; D gene uncertain. This clonotype was obtained from a man aged 35 to 55 in good health and CMV-seropositive. Sequences were obtained from PBMCs. CDR3 DNA: TGTGCCAGCAGTTACGTCATGAACACTGAAGCTTTCTTT. This gives the protein CASSYVMNTEAFF.